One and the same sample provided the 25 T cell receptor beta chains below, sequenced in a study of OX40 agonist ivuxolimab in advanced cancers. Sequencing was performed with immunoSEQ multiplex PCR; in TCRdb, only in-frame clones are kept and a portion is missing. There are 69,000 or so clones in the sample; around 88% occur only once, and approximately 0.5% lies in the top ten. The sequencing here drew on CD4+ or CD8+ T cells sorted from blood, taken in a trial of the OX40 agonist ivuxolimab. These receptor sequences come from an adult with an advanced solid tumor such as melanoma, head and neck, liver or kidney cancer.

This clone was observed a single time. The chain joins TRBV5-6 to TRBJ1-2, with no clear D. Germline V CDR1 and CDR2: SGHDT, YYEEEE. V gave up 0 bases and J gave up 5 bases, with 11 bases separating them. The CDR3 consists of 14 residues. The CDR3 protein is CASSLEGYDYGYTF. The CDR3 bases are TGTGCCAGCAGCTTGGAGGGATATGATTATGGCTACACCTTC.

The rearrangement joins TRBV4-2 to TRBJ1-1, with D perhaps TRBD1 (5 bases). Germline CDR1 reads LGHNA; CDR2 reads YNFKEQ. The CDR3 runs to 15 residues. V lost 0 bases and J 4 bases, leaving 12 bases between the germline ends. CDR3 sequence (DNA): TGTGCCAGCAGCCAAGATACAGTGGGGACCACTGAAGCTTTCTTT. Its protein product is CASSQDTVGTTEAFF.

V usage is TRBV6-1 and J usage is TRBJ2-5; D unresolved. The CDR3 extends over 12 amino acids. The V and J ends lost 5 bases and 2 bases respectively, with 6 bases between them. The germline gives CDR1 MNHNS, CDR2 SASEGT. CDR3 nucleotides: TGTGCCAGCAGTTGGCAGCAAGAGACCCAGTACTTC. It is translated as CASSWQQETQYF.

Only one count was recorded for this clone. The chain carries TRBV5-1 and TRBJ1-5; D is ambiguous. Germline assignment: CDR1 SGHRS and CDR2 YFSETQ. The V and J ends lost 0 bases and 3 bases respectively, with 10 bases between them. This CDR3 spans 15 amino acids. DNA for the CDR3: TGCGCCAGCAGCTTGGTGGGCGGGGACAATCAGCCCCAGCATTTT. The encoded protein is CASSLVGGDNQPQHF.

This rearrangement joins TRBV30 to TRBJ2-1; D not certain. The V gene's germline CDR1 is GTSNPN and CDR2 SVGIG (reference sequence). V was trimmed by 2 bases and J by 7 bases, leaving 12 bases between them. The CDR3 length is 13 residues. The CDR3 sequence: CAWSSGLGNEQFF. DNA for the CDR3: TGTGCCTGGAGTTCGGGCCTGGGAAATGAGCAGTTCTTC.

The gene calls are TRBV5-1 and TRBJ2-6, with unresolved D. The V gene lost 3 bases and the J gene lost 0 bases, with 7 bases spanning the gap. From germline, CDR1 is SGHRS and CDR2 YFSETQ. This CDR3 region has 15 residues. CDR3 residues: CASSYTSSGANVLTF. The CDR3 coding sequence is TGCGCCAGCAGCTATACCAGCTCTGGGGCCAACGTCCTGACTTTC.

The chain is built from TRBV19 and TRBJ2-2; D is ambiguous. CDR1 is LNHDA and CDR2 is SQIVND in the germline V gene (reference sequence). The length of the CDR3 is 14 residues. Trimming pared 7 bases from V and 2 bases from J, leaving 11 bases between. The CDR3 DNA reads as TGTGCCAGTAAATCGGAGCCTAACACCGGGGAGCTGTTTTTT. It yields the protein CASKSEPNTGELFF.

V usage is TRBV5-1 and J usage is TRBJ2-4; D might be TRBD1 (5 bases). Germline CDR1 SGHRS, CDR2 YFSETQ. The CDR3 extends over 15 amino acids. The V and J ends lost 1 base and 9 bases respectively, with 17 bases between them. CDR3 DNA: TGCGCCAGCAGCTTGTACACCACAGGTCCGTCCATTCAGTACTTC. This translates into CASSLYTTGPSIQYF.

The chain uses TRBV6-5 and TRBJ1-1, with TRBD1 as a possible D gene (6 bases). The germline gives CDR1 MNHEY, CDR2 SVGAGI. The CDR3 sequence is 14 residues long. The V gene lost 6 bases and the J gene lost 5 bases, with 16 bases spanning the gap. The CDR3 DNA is TGTGCCAGCAGAGCCCCAGGGGACTGGACTGAAGCTTTCTTT. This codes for CASRAPGDWTEAFF.

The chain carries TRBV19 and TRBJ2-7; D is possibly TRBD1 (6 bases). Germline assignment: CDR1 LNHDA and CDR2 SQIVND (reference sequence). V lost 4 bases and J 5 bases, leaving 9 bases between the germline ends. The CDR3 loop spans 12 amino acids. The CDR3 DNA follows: TGTGCCAGTAGTAAGGACAGAAACGAGCAGTACTTC. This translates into CASSKDRNEQYF.

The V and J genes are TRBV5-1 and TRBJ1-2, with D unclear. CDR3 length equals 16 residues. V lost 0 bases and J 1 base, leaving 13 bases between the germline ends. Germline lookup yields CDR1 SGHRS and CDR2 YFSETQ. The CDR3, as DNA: TGCGCCAGCAGCTTGGGGGTGACGGGAGATAACTATGGCTACACCTTC. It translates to CASSLGVTGDNYGYTF.

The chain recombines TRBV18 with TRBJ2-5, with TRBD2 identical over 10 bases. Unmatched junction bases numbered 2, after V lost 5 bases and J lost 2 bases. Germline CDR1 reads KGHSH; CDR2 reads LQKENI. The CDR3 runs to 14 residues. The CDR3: CASSLAGGQETQYF. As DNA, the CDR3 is TGTGCCAGCTCATTAGCGGGGGGACAAGAGACCCAGTACTTC.

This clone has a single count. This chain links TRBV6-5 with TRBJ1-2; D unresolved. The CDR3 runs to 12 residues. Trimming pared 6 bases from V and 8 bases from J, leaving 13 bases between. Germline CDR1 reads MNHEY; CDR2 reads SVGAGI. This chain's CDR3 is CASSPTDGGYTF. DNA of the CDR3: TGTGCCAGCAGCCCTACCGACGGGGGCTACACCTTC.

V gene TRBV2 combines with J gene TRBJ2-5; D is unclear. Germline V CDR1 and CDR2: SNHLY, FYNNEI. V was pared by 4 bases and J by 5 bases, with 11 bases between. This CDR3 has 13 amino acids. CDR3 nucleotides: TGTGCCAGCAGTGTCAACGATGGGGAGACCCAGTACTTC. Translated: CASSVNDGETQYF.

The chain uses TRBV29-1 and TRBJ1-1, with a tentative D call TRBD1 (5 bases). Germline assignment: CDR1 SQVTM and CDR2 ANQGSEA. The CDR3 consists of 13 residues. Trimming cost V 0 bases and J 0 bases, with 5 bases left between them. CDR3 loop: CSVEEQVNTEAFF. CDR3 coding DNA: TGCAGCGTTGAAGAACAGGTGAACACTGAAGCTTTCTTT.

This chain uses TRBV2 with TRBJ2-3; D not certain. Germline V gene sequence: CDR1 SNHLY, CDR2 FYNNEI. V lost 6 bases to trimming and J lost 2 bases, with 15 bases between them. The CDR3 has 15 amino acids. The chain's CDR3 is CASRLASWDTDTQYF. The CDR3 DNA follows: TGTGCCAGCAGGCTGGCTAGTTGGGACACAGATACGCAGTATTTT.

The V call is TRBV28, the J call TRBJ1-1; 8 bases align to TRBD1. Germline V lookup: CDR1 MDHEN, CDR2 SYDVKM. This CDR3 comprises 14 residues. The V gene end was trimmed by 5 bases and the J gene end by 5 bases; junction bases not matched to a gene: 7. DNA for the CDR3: TGTGCCAGCAGTAGGACGACAGGGGCGACTGAAGCTTTCTTT. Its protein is CASSRTTGATEAFF. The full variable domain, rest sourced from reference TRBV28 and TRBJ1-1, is DVKVTQSSRYLVKRTGEKVFLECVQDMDHENMFWYRQDPGLGLRLIYFSYDVKMKEKGDIPEGYSVSREKKERFSLILESASTNQTSMYLCASSRTTGATEAFFGQGTRLTVV.

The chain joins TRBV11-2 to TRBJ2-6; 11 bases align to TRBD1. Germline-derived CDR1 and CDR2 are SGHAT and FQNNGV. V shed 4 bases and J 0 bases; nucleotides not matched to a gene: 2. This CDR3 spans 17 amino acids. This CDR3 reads CASSWTGGSSGANVLTF. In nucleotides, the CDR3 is TGTGCCAGCAGCTGGACAGGGGGCAGCTCTGGGGCCAACGTCCTGACTTTC.

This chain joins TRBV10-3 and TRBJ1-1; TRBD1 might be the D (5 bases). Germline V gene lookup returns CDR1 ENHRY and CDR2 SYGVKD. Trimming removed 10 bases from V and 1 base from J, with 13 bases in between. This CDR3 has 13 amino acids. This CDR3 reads CATGLAENTEAFF. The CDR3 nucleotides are TGTGCCACGGGGCTGGCAGAGAACACTGAAGCTTTCTTT.

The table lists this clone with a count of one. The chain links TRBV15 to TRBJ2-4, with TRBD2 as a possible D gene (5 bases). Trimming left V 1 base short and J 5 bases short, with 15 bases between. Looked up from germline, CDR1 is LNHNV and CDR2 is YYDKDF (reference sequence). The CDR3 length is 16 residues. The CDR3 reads CATSRGSTGTENIQYF. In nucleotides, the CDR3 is TGTGCCACCAGCAGAGGGTCGACGGGAACAGAAAACATTCAGTACTTC.

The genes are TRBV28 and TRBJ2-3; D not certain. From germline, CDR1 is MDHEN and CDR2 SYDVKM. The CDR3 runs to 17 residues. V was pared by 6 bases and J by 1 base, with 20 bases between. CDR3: CASRPWKSSKGTDTQYF. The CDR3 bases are TGTGCCAGCAGACCTTGGAAGTCCTCGAAAGGCACAGATACGCAGTATTTT.

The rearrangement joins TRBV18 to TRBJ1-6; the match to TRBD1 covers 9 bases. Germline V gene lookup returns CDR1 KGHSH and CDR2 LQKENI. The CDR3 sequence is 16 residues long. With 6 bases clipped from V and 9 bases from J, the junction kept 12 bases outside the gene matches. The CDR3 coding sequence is TGTGCCAGCTCGCTGGACACGGGACAGGGAAGTTCACCCCTCCACTTT. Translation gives CASSLDTGQGSSPLHF.

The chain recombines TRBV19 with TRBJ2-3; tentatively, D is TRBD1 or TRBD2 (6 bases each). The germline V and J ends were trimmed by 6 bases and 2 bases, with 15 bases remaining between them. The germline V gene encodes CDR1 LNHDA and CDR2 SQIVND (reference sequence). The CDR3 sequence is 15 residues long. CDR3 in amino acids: CASRPGALTTDTQYF. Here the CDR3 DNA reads TGTGCCAGTAGGCCGGGGGCTCTGACCACAGATACGCAGTATTTT.

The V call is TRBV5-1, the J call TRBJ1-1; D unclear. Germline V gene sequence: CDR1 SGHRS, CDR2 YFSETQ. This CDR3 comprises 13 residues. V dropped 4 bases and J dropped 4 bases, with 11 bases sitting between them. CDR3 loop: CASSPDPSTEAFF. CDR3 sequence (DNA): TGCGCCAGCAGCCCGGACCCCTCCACTGAAGCTTTCTTT. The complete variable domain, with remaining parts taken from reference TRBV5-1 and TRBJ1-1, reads KAGVTQTPRYLIKTRGQQVTLSCSPISGHRSVSWYQQTPGQGLQFLFEYFSETQRNKGNFPGRFSGRQFSNSRSEMNVSTLELGDSALYLCASSPDPSTEAFFGQGTRLTVV.

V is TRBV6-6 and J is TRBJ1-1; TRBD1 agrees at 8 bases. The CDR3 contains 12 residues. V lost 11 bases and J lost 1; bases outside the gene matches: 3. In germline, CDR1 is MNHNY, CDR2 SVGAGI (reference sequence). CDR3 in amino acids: CAGQGPNTEAFF. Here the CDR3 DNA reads TGTGCCGGACAGGGCCCGAACACTGAAGCTTTCTTT.